A selection of T cell receptor beta chains follows, all from one sample in a study of regulatory T cells in long-lasting Graves disease. One entry per CDR3 protein results from TCRdb running MiXCR on the multiplex PCR reads. The table includes hundreds of thousands of distinct CDR3 sequences, around 15% detected once. The data also belong to a second study, concerning T cells in Graves' hyperthyroidism and ophthalmopathy.

The specimen comprised peripheral blood mononuclear cells (PBMCs), sampled at new diagnosis, from a patient treated with antithyroid drugs. Every receptor here comes from a woman aged 35 to 59 with Graves disease. Both conserved end residues are part of each CDR3.

>TRBV6-1
CASSRTQGISGYEQYF
>TRBV7-9
CASSSQGQEYTGELFF
>TRBV7-9
CASSLYGWGRGPDTQYF
>TRBV5-1
CASRKTGIGELFF
>TRBV9
CASSASPVADTQYF
>TRBV6-1
CASNRGTENTEAFF
>TRBV6-1
CASSNTGRGRNAYEQYF
>TRBV7-3
CASSPAGTGLSGYTF
>TRBV10-3
CAISLIRGNEQFF
>TRBV12-3/TRBV12-4
CASVQDRSYEQYF
>TRBV19
CAIGGGNYGYTF
>TRBV12-3/TRBV12-4
CASSLRRDRNQPQHF
>TRBV6-1
CASRLAGYNEQFF
>TRBV6-4
CASSYSPGEAFF
>TRBV20-1
CSARGGGEETQYF
>TRBV2
CASSEILGQGLRDTQYF
>TRBV28
CASRFPGRTYEQYF
>TRBV27
CASSRASLGANVLTF
>TRBV4-2
CASSHIAGGPHNEQFF
>TRBV6-2/TRBV6-3
CASSYGGRWNTGELFF
>TRBV4-1
CASRRTGSLNTEAFF
>TRBV30
CAWGPGAGANVLTF